A selection of T cell receptor beta chains follows, all from one sample in a study of follicular helper T cells after annual influenza vaccination. This table comes from immunoSEQ multiplex PCR, and its TCRdb copy is limited to in-frame clones, with some not included. In the table there are more than 7,500 clones, around 90% of which are singletons. The source was CXCR5+ CD38- circulating T follicular helper cells from blood, collected on the day of influenza vaccination. These receptors were obtained from an adult who received the influenza vaccine. CDR3s leave out the opening cysteine and the closing phenylalanine or tryptophan. The order of the fields is CDR3 length, J gene, V gene, CDR3 protein.

len: 9
j_gene: TRBJ1-1
v_gene: TRBV18
CDR3aa: ASSPGGGAF

len: 13
j_gene: TRBJ1-2
v_gene: TRBV19
CDR3aa: ASSVTGSLDYGYT

len: 10
j_gene: TRBJ1-2
v_gene: TRBV10-3
CDR3aa: AVQEGNLGYT

len: 11
j_gene: TRBJ2-1
v_gene: TRBV2
CDR3aa: ASKVGQNNEQF

len: 11
j_gene: TRBJ1-3
v_gene: TRBV29-1
CDR3aa: SVVDRGRNTIY

len: 13
j_gene: TRBJ2-7
v_gene: TRBV12-5
CDR3aa: ASGLVQGGSYEQY

len: 12
j_gene: TRBJ1-1
v_gene: TRBV9
CDR3aa: ASSFLDGNTEAF

len: 13
j_gene: TRBJ2-3
v_gene: TRBV19
CDR3aa: ASSTLSGGADTQY

len: 10
j_gene: TRBJ2-5
v_gene: TRBV7-9
CDR3aa: ASSRAQETQY

len: 13
j_gene: TRBJ2-2
v_gene: TRBV5-5
CDR3aa: ASSTRTGHSGELF

len: 11
j_gene: TRBJ2-3
v_gene: TRBV7-3
CDR3aa: ASSWEGSDTQY

len: 13
j_gene: TRBJ2-7
v_gene: TRBV18
CDR3aa: ASSQGSLTVYEQY

len: 12
j_gene: TRBJ2-3
v_gene: TRBV25-1
CDR3aa: ASSDSDREGTQY

len: 11
j_gene: TRBJ2-7
v_gene: TRBV7-2
CDR3aa: ASSLASVYEQY

len: 11
j_gene: TRBJ2-1
v_gene: TRBV18
CDR3aa: ASSPGGRNEQF

len: 11
j_gene: TRBJ1-2
v_gene: TRBV27
CDR3aa: ASSVGYNYGYT

len: 9
j_gene: TRBJ2-3
v_gene: TRBV19
CDR3aa: ATRLTDTQY

len: 11
j_gene: TRBJ1-1
v_gene: TRBV2
CDR3aa: ASSGTQNTEAF

len: 12
j_gene: TRBJ2-3
v_gene: TRBV9
CDR3aa: ASSDPSGPDTQY

len: 12
j_gene: TRBJ1-2
v_gene: TRBV6-5
CDR3aa: ASSYTQGNYGYT

len: 12
j_gene: TRBJ1-1
v_gene: TRBV5-4
CDR3aa: ASSFDRGYGEAF

len: 10
j_gene: TRBJ2-1
v_gene: TRBV5-6
CDR3aa: ASSLTEIEQF

len: 13
j_gene: TRBJ2-7
v_gene: TRBV11-2
CDR3aa: ASSLVAGGSYEQY

len: 10
j_gene: TRBJ2-7
v_gene: TRBV2
CDR3aa: ASSLRDHEQY

len: 12
j_gene: TRBJ2-1
v_gene: TRBV2
CDR3aa: ASVWGVSYNEQF

len: 13
j_gene: TRBJ1-1
v_gene: TRBV29-1
CDR3aa: SVEGGRIRNTEAF

len: 12
j_gene: TRBJ1-2
v_gene: TRBV30
CDR3aa: AWSPGQGAVGYT

len: 12
j_gene: TRBJ2-3
v_gene: TRBV28
CDR3aa: ASSLGGYTDTQY

len: 14
j_gene: TRBJ2-2
v_gene: TRBV5-6
CDR3aa: ASSLGSLVDTGELF

len: 12
j_gene: TRBJ2-1
v_gene: TRBV4-3
CDR3aa: ASSQDPRTSEKF

len: 12
j_gene: TRBJ1-2
v_gene: TRBV5-1
CDR3aa: ASSTGQGSYGYT

len: 13
j_gene: TRBJ1-1
v_gene: TRBV7-9
CDR3aa: ASSPPGNRNTEAF

len: 12
j_gene: TRBJ1-2
v_gene: TRBV7-2
CDR3aa: ASSFSGGDYGYT

len: 12
j_gene: TRBJ1-4
v_gene: TRBV18
CDR3aa: ASSPGRDNEKLF

len: 15
j_gene: TRBJ1-2
v_gene: TRBV6-1
CDR3aa: ASSEVGLVGDNYGYT